By share, the clone carrying this T cell receptor (beta chain) counts as medium-sized. The target antigen is unknown. The CDR3 consists of 15 residues. The J segment lost 4 bases and the V segment lost 7 bases, leaving 9 bases of the junction unmatched. The source of the sample is a study of liver allograft versus peripheral blood T cells. Study information: Transplanted livers and recipients' peripheral blood had their T cell receptor repertoires compared.

TCRdb re-called the reads with MiXCR, one entry per CDR3 protein. The data hold thousands of distinct CDR3 sequences, with around 17% observed a single time. Study-wide findings and caveats: Differences were reported between the T cell receptor repertoires inside liver allografts and those that were detected in peripheral blood.

This sequence joins TRBV12-3 or TRBV12-4 and TRBJ2-7; 11 bases match TRBD1. This receptor was obtained from a human patient who had a liver transplant. Some T cells may be graft donor cells. The CDR3 coding sequence is TGTGCCAGCACTAAAGGGACAGGGGGGGGTTACGAGCAGTACTTC. Translation: CASTKGTGGGYEQYF.